The 14 T cell receptor beta chains reported below all come from one sample, sequenced in a study of OX40 agonist ivuxolimab in advanced cancers. Profiling relied on immunoSEQ multiplex PCR, and the TCRdb table lists in-frame clones only, not all of them. The sample holds some 8,300 clones, 65% to 80% seen once. The material was CD4+ or CD8+ T cells sorted from blood, obtained in a trial of the OX40 agonist ivuxolimab. The source of these receptors is an adult with an advanced solid tumor such as melanoma, head and neck, liver or kidney cancer.

The V gene is TRBV5-8, the J gene TRBJ1-4; D gene ambiguous. The CDR3 is made up of 12 amino acids. Trimming removed 1 base from V and 7 bases from J, with 5 bases in between. Germline-derived CDR1 and CDR2 are SGHTS and YDEGEE. The CDR3 spells CASSLLTEKLFF. In DNA form, the CDR3 reads TGTGCCAGCAGCTTGTTAACTGAAAAACTGTTTTTT.

This clone was counted a single time. V is TRBV6-1 and J is TRBJ2-7, with 9 bases fitting TRBD2. V was clipped by 8 bases and J by 1 base; unmatched bases: 6. This CDR3 is built from 14 residues. Germline assignment: CDR1 MNHNS and CDR2 SASEGT. CDR3 loop: CASGRAGGSYEQYF. The DNA of the CDR3 is TGTGCCAGCGGGCGTGCGGGGGGGTCCTACGAGCAGTACTTC.

Points on this clone: Other nucleotide sequences in the sample specify the same CDR3. V usage is TRBV27 and J usage is TRBJ1-1, with TRBD1 matching 8 bases. V dropped 1 base and J dropped 0; count of bases not matched to a gene: 10. This CDR3 is 18 amino acids long. In germline, CDR1 is MNHEY, CDR2 SMNVEV (reference sequence). The CDR3 spells CASSLYGRGLGMNTEAFF. CDR3 bases: TGTGCCAGCAGTTTATATGGCAGGGGGCTCGGAATGAACACTGAAGCTTTCTTT.

Here the CDR3 reads CASSGNSLSPNQPQHF. DNA of the CDR3: TGTGCCAGCAGCGGGAATTCCCTAAGTCCCAATCAGCCCCAGCATTTT. The chain combines TRBV7-2 with TRBJ1-5; no reliable D call. Germline lookup yields CDR1 SGHTA and CDR2 FQGNSA. The V end was cut by 5 bases, the J end by 3 bases, with 17 bases between. This CDR3 region has 16 residues.

As concerns this clone: A far bigger clonotype differs at one base, so this is likely a read error. This specimen includes other DNA sequences encoding the same CDR3. The V gene is TRBV25-1, the J gene TRBJ1-6; D is unclear. With 6 bases removed from V and 5 bases from J, the gap between germline ends came to 11 bases. Germline CDR1 and CDR2: MGHDK and SYGVNS. The CDR3 runs to 14 residues. The CDR3 DNA reads as TGTGCCAGCAGCTGGGATAGGGATAATTCACCCCTCCACTTT. Translation gives CASSWDRDNSPLHF. Full variable domain (missing parts from reference TRBV25-1 and TRBJ1-6): EADIYQTPRYLVIGTGKKITLECSQTMGHDKMYWYQQDPGMELHLIHYSYGVNSTEKGDLSSESTVSRIRTEHFPLTLESARPSHTSQYLCASSWDRDNSPLHFGNGTRLTVT.

Remarks on this clone: The sample has other DNA sequences that encode this CDR3 too. CDR3 in amino acids: CASSLGSSEKLFF. CDR3 nucleotides: TGTGCCAGCAGCTTGGGTAGTTCGGAAAAACTGTTTTTT. The chain joins TRBV5-6 to TRBJ1-4; no reliable D call. CDR3 length: 13 amino acids. Germline assignment: CDR1 SGHDT and CDR2 YYEEEE. V was clipped by 0 bases and J by 8 bases, with 8 bases between them.

The chain recombines TRBV7-2 with TRBJ2-2; D uncertain. Germline V gene data show CDR1 as SGHTA and CDR2 as FQGNSA. The length of the CDR3 is 12 residues. Trimming took off 5 bases at V and 7 bases at J, with 8 bases between the two ends. The CDR3 here is CASSPLLGELFF. The CDR3, as DNA: TGTGCCAGCAGCCCCCTTCTCGGGGAGCTGTTTTTT.

The CDR3 spells CASRDDWNTEAFF. The CDR3 nucleotides are TGTGCCAGCAGGGACGATTGGAACACTGAAGCTTTCTTT. This rearrangement joins TRBV6-4 to TRBJ1-1; D unresolved. Trimming shortened V by 6 bases and J by 1 base, and 9 bases separated the two germline ends. Germline assignment: CDR1 MRHNA and CDR2 SNTAGT. The CDR3 consists of 13 residues.

The chain recombines TRBV10-3 with TRBJ2-5; 10 bases are a match to TRBD2. Per germline, CDR1 ENHRY and CDR2 SYGVKD. This CDR3 contains 13 residues. Germline trimming cut 6 bases from V and 4 bases from J; bases unmatched to any gene: 2. CDR3 sequence (DNA): TGTGCCATCAGGAGCGGGGGGGGAGAGACCCAGTACTTC. It yields the protein CAIRSGGGETQYF.

The rearrangement links TRBV7-9 to TRBJ2-7; tentative D call: TRBD1 (5 bases). CDR1 and CDR2 (germline): SEHNR, FQNEAQ (reference sequence). Trimming removed 3 bases from V and 3 bases from J, with 12 bases in between. The CDR3 runs to 14 residues. The CDR3 protein is CASSFVTQGYEQYF. In DNA, the CDR3 is TGTGCCAGCAGCTTCGTAACTCAGGGCTACGAGCAGTACTTC.

Comment on this clone: This likely came from a read error, as a far larger clone is one base away. The V gene is TRBV19, the J gene TRBJ1-5, with D unclear. Per the germline V gene, CDR1 is LNHDA and CDR2 is SQIVND (reference sequence). The V end lost 7 bases, the J end lost 0 bases, and 7 bases lay between the germline ends. CDR3 size: 13 residues. The CDR3 coding sequence is TGTGCCAGTAATCAAACTAGCAATCAGCCCCAGCATTTT. This encodes CASNQTSNQPQHF.

CDR3 sequence reads: CASSFVSGGYNEQFF. In DNA, the CDR3 is TGTGCCAGCAGCTTTGTCAGCGGGGGGTACAATGAGCAGTTCTTC. The V and J genes are TRBV7-9 and TRBJ2-1, with 9 bases lining up with TRBD2. The CDR3 is 15 amino acids. In germline, CDR1 is SEHNR, CDR2 FQNEAQ (reference sequence). With 3 bases clipped from V and 4 bases from J, the junction kept 4 bases outside the gene matches.

The J gene is TRBJ1-6, the V gene TRBV6-5; D remains ambiguous. V was shortened by 6 bases and J by 10 bases, with 13 bases between the two germline ends. The CDR3 has 13 residues. The germline V gene encodes CDR1 MNHEY and CDR2 SVGAGI. The CDR3 DNA is TGTGCCAGCAGACCCTCCGAAGGGTCACCCCTCCACTTT. Its translation: CASRPSEGSPLHF.

By its share, this clone is medium-sized (0.01 to 0.1%). V is TRBV4-2 and J is TRBJ2-7; 11 nucleotides agree with TRBD2. The V gene's germline CDR1 is LGHNA and CDR2 YNFKEQ. The trim removed 3 bases at V and 0 bases at J, leaving 4 bases unmatched. The CDR3 runs to 16 residues. The CDR3 protein is CASSQTSGDTSYEQYF. The CDR3, as DNA: TGTGCCAGCAGCCAGACTAGCGGGGATACCTCCTACGAGCAGTACTTC.